The 21 T cell receptor beta chains in this list originate from one sample, sequenced in a study of shared clonotypes between healthy human individuals. Selected positively for CCR7 and CD45RO-negative, naive CD8 cells excluded terminally differentiated effector memory CD45RA+ cells. The data were produced by immunoSEQ multiplex PCR, yet TCRdb's version contains in-frame clones alone and is incomplete. The sample lists about 2 million clones, just under 95% seen once, with under 1.5% in the top ten. Input material: naive CD8+ T cells sorted from blood. Receptors were obtained from a man aged 18 to 30 in good health.

V is TRBV15 and J is TRBJ2-3; TRBD2 matches 10 bases. Germline CDR1 and CDR2: LNHNV and YYDKDF (reference sequence). Trimming cost V 5 bases and J 0 bases; bases outside gene matches: 11. The CDR3 contains 18 residues. CDR3 region: CATSPEGLAATSTDTQYF. CDR3 DNA sequence: TGTGCCACCAGCCCTGAAGGACTAGCGGCGACTAGCACAGATACGCAGTATTTT. The full variable domain, rest sourced from reference TRBV15 and TRBJ2-3, is DAMVIQNPRYQVTQFGKPVTLSCSQTLNHNVMYWYQQKSSQAPKLLFHYYDKDFNNEADTPDNFQSRRPNTSFCFLDIRSPGLGDTAMYLCATSPEGLAATSTDTQYFGPGTRLTVL.

J is TRBJ2-7 and V is TRBV4-1, with a possible D match to TRBD2 (6 bases). The CDR3 sequence is 14 residues long. The V gene lost 0 bases and the J gene lost 4 bases, with 10 bases spanning the gap. Germline V gene sequence: CDR1 MGHRA, CDR2 YSYEKL. CDR3 DNA: TGCGCCAGCAGCCAAGAAGACGGGGGATACGAGCAGTACTTC. It codes for CASSQEDGGYEQYF.

The chain couples TRBV9 to TRBJ2-5, with 13 bases identical to TRBD2. Germline CDR1 reads SGDLS; CDR2 reads YYNGEE. The CDR3 is 16 residues long. J was trimmed by 4 bases and V by 3 bases; bases with no gene match: 6. The CDR3 sequence: CASSGLGLAGAETQYF. CDR3 coding DNA: TGTGCCAGCAGCGGACTCGGACTAGCGGGAGCAGAGACCCAGTACTTC.

About this clone itself: Within the sample, other DNA sequences also encode this same CDR3. J is TRBJ1-2 and V is TRBV28; no definite D call. V was trimmed by 3 bases and J by 4 bases, leaving 3 bases between them. The V gene's germline CDR1 is MDHEN and CDR2 SYDVKM. The CDR3 totals 11 residues. Written as DNA, the CDR3 is TGTGCCAGCAGTTTTGGCTATGGCTACACCTTC. Translated: CASSFGYGYTF.

The J gene is TRBJ2-7, the V gene TRBV27; the D gene is possibly TRBD1 (5 bases). Germline CDR1 MNHEY, CDR2 SMNVEV (reference sequence). V lost 4 bases, J lost 3 bases, and 13 bases lay in between. The CDR3 extends over 14 amino acids. CDR3 region: CASSSKKGYYEQYF. The DNA for the CDR3 is TGTGCCAGCAGTTCCAAAAAGGGGTACTACGAGCAGTACTTC.

CDR3 in DNA: TGTGCCACCAGCTCCATAGGGGGCAGATCACCCCTCCACTTT. Amino acid sequence: CATSSIGGRSPLHF. This chain uses TRBV15 with TRBJ1-6, with TRBD1 matching over 7 bases. Trimming at V came to 5 bases and at J to 10 bases, leaving 8 bases not matched to a gene. Germline V gene sequence: CDR1 LNHNV, CDR2 YYDKDF (reference sequence). This CDR3 is built from 14 residues.

V usage is TRBV7-6 and J usage is TRBJ2-1, with 8 bases that match TRBD1. Germline lookup yields CDR1 SGHVS and CDR2 FNYEAQ. V lost 7 bases and J lost 6; bases outside the gene matches: 20. This CDR3 is built from 18 residues. CDR3 loop: CASNPSRGLSVFGNEQFF. The CDR3 DNA follows: TGTGCCAGCAACCCGTCCAGGGGGCTGAGCGTGTTTGGCAATGAGCAGTTCTTC.

This clone was seen only a few times. The CDR3 reads CASTWRGPPDEQFF. The CDR3 DNA is TGCGCCAGCACTTGGCGAGGACCTCCCGATGAGCAGTTCTTC. V is TRBV5-1 and J is TRBJ2-1; D unclear. Trimming stripped 6 bases from V and 8 bases from J, with 18 bases between. Germline lookup yields CDR1 SGHRS and CDR2 YFSETQ. The CDR3 is made up of 14 amino acids.

The gene calls are TRBV2 and TRBJ1-3; D is uncertain. CDR1 and CDR2 (germline): SNHLY, FYNNEI. V shed 0 bases and J shed 4 bases, with 13 bases lying between them. The CDR3 consists of 16 residues. CDR3 residues: CASSEALKGTGNTIYF. The CDR3 DNA reads as TGTGCCAGCAGTGAAGCTCTTAAGGGTACGGGAAACACCATATATTTT. Supplemented by reference TRBV2 and TRBJ1-3, the full variable domain reads EPEVTQTPSHQVTQMGQEVILRCVPISNHLYFYWYRQILGQKVEFLVSFYNNEISEKSEIFDDQFSVERPDGSNFTLKIRSTKLEDSAMYFCASSEALKGTGNTIYFGEGSWLTVV.

The CDR3 DNA follows: TGTGCCAGCAGCGAATCTAGGACAGGGCGGGAAAAACTGTTTTTT. Translation: CASSESRTGREKLFF. The chain links TRBV9 to TRBJ1-4; 8 bases agree with TRBD1. V shed 3 bases, J shed 8 bases, and the junction held 9 bases outside the gene matches. Germline V lookup: CDR1 SGDLS, CDR2 YYNGEE. This CDR3 is built from 15 residues.

Of note for this clone: This CDR3 is also generated by other DNA sequences in the sample. This chain connects TRBV4-1 to TRBJ2-2; D could derive from TRBD1 or TRBD2 (5 bases each). The V end lost 4 bases, the J end lost 0 bases, and 6 bases lay between the germline ends. Germline assignment: CDR1 MGHRA and CDR2 YSYEKL. This CDR3 comprises 14 residues. CDR3 in amino acids: CASSRGPNTGELFF. Here the CDR3 DNA reads TGCGCCAGCAGCCGGGGACCGAACACCGGGGAGCTGTTTTTT.

The table lists this clone with a count of one. Other DNA sequences in the same sample also yield this CDR3. The rearrangement links TRBV14 to TRBJ1-1, with D uncertain. CDR1 and CDR2 (germline): SGHDN, FVKESK. The CDR3 totals 12 residues. V lost 4 bases, J lost 4 bases, and 7 bases lay in between. The CDR3 reads CASSPGGTEAFF. For the CDR3, the DNA is TGTGCCAGCAGCCCCGGTGGCACTGAAGCTTTCTTT.

V gene TRBV10-3 combines with J gene TRBJ2-1; 11 bases fit TRBD1. Germline CDR1 is ENHRY and CDR2 is SYGVKD. With 2 bases clipped from V and 10 bases from J, the junction kept 4 bases outside the gene matches. CDR3 size: 14 residues. CDR3 nucleotides: TGTGCCATCAGTGAGCCGGGACAGGGGGGAGAGCAGTTCTTC. It translates to CAISEPGQGGEQFF.

The chain links TRBV2 to TRBJ2-7, with 9 bases that match TRBD1. Trimming took 6 bases from V and 2 from J; bases not matched to a gene: 5. CDR3 length equals 14 residues. Germline V gene sequence: CDR1 SNHLY, CDR2 FYNNEI. DNA for the CDR3: TGTGCCAGCAGACCGGGACAGGGAACCTACGAGCAGTACTTC. It codes for CASRPGQGTYEQYF.

The chain carries TRBV29-1 and TRBJ2-1, with D tentatively TRBD2 (6 bases). CDR1 and CDR2 from the germline V gene are SQVTM and ANQGSEA. V lost 1 base to trimming and J lost 2 bases, with 15 bases between them. CDR3 length: 16 residues. CDR3 coding DNA: TGCAGCGTTGAAGGTCTGGATTCGGGGGCCTACAATGAGCAGTTCTTC. Its protein is CSVEGLDSGAYNEQFF.

The chain uses TRBV21-1 and TRBJ2-1; TRBD1 is taken as the D call from the table, unchecked against the DNA. TRBV21-1 counts as a pseudogene. The CDR3 length is 16 residues. The CDR3 sequence: CASSKDGARACNEQFF. The CDR3 nucleotides read TGTGCCAGCAGCAAAGATGGGGCCAGGGCTTGCAATGAGCAGTTCTTC.

This chain links TRBV5-8 with TRBJ2-7; 8 positions match TRBD1. Germline CDR1 reads SGHTS; CDR2 reads YDEGEE. The CDR3 is 15 amino acids. J lost 2 bases, V lost 0 bases, and 4 bases had no gene match. The CDR3 spells CASSLDQGAAYEQYF. The CDR3 DNA sequence: TGTGCCAGCAGCTTGGATCAGGGGGCCGCCTACGAGCAGTACTTC.

V is TRBV4-2 and J is TRBJ2-2, with D possibly being TRBD1 or TRBD2 (5 bases each). The CDR3 runs to 16 residues. V lost 0 bases and J 2 bases, leaving 10 bases between the germline ends. Germline V lookup: CDR1 LGHNA, CDR2 YNFKEQ. In DNA form, the CDR3 reads TGTGCCAGCAGCCAAGATGACGGGGCTAACACCGGGGAGCTGTTTTTT. This translates into CASSQDDGANTGELFF.

V is TRBV4-1 and J is TRBJ2-3; D call uncertain. This CDR3 spans 19 amino acids. V dropped 0 bases and J dropped 1 base, with 20 bases sitting between them. CDR1 and CDR2 from the germline V gene are MGHRA and YSYEKL. The CDR3 DNA reads as TGCGCCAGCAGCCAAGATGTGGCCGGACCTCGATGGGGCACAGATACGCAGTATTTT. It translates to CASSQDVAGPRWGTDTQYF.

In regard to this clone: The same CDR3 is also encoded by other DNA sequences in this sample. The chain uses TRBV27 and TRBJ2-7; TRBD2 is a possible D gene (5 bases). V lost 2 bases to trimming and J lost 3 bases, with 11 bases between them. Germline-derived CDR1 and CDR2 are MNHEY and SMNVEV (reference sequence). This CDR3 has 14 residues. This CDR3 reads CASSLGLADYEQYF. The CDR3 DNA follows: TGTGCCAGCAGTTTAGGGCTAGCAGACTACGAGCAGTACTTC.

The rearrangement joins TRBV5-6 to TRBJ2-1; D may be TRBD1 (6 bases). Per the germline V gene, CDR1 is SGHDT and CDR2 is YYEEEE. The CDR3 length is 15 residues. Trimming shortened V by 0 bases and J by 8 bases, and 15 bases separated the two germline ends. CDR3 region: CASSLGAGAVYEQFF. For the CDR3, the DNA is TGTGCCAGCAGCTTGGGGGCAGGGGCGGTCTATGAGCAGTTCTTC.